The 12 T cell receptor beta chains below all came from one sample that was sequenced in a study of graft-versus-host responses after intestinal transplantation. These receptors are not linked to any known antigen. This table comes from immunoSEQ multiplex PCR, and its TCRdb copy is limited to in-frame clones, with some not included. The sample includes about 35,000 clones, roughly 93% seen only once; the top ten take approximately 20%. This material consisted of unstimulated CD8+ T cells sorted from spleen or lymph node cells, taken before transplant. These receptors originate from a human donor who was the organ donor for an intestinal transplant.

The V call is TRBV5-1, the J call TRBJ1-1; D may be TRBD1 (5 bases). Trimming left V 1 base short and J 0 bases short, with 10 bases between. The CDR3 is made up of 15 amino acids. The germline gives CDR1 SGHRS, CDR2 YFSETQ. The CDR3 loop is CASSLSGGMNTEAFF. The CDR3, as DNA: TGCGCCAGCAGCTTGAGTGGGGGGATGAACACTGAAGCTTTCTTT.

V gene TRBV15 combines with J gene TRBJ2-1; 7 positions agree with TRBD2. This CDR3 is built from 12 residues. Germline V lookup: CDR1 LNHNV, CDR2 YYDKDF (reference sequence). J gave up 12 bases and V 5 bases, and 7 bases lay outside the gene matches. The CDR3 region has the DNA TGTGCCACCAGCTACCTGGGGGGGTTGCAGTTCTTC. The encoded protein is CATSYLGGLQFF.

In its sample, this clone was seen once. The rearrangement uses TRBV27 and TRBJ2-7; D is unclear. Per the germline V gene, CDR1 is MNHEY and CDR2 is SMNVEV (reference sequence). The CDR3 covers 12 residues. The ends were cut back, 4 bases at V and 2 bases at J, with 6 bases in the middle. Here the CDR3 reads CASSSSTYEQYF. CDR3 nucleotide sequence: TGTGCCAGCAGTTCCTCCACCTACGAGCAGTACTTC.

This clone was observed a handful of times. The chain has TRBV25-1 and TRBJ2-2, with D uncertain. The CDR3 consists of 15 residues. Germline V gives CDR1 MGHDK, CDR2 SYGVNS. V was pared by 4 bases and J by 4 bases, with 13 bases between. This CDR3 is CASSGLTWATGELFF. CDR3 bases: TGTGCCAGCAGTGGATTAACATGGGCCACCGGGGAGCTGTTTTTT.

This CDR3 reads CAISEIFAQAGGYTF. The CDR3 DNA reads as TGTGCCATCAGTGAGATTTTTGCCCAGGCTGGTGGCTACACCTTC. The chain is built from TRBV10-3 and TRBJ1-2, with D uncertain. This CDR3 is 15 amino acids long. Per the germline V gene, CDR1 is ENHRY and CDR2 is SYGVKD. V gave up 2 bases and J gave up 7 bases, with 17 bases separating them.

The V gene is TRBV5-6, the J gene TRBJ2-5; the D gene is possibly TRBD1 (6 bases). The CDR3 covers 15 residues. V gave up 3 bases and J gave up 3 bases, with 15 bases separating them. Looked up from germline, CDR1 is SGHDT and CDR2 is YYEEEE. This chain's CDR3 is CASSSRTAEEETQYF. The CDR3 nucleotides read TGTGCCAGCAGCTCAAGGACAGCGGAGGAAGAGACCCAGTACTTC.

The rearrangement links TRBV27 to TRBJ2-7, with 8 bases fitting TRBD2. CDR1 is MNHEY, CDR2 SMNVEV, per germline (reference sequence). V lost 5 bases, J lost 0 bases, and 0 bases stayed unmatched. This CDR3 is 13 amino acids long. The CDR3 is CASSLAGSYEQYF. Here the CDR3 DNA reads TGTGCCAGCAGTCTAGCGGGCTCCTACGAGCAGTACTTC.

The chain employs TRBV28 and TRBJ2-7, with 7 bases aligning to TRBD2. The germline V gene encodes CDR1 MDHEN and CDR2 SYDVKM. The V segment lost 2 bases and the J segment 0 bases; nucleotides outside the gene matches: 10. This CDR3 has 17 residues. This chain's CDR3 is CASSLGPRTRRSYEQYF. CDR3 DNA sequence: TGTGCCAGCAGTTTAGGCCCCAGGACTAGGCGCTCCTACGAGCAGTACTTC.

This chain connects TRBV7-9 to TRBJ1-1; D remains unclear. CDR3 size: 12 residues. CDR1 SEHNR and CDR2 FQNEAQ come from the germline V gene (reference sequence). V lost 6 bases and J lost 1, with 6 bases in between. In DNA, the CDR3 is TGTGCCAGCAGGATTGGGAACACTGAAGCTTTCTTT. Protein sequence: CASRIGNTEAFF.

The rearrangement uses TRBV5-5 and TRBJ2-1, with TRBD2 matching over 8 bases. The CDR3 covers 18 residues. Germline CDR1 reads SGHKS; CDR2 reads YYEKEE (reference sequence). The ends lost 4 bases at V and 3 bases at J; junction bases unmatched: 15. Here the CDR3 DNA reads TGTGCCAGCAGCCCACCCTTCGGGCCAGCGGGGGTCTACAATGAGCAGTTCTTC. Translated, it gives CASSPPFGPAGVYNEQFF. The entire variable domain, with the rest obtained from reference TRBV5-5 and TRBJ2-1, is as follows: DAGVTQSPTHLIKTRGQQVTLRCSPISGHKSVSWYQQVLGQGPQFIFQYYEKEERGRGNFPDRFSARQFPNYSSELNVNALLLGDSALYLCASSPPFGPAGVYNEQFFGPGTRLTVL.

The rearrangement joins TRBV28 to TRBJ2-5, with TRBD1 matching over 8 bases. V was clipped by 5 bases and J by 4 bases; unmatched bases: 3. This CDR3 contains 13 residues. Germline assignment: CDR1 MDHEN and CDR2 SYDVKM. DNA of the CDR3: TGTGCCAGCAGTCCAGACAGGGGAGAGACCCAGTACTTC. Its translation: CASSPDRGETQYF.

CDR3 DNA sequence: TGTGCCAGCAGCATTAGCGGCCCAAGCACAGATACGCAGTATTTT. This codes for CASSISGPSTDTQYF. V and J are TRBV7-8 and TRBJ2-3; D perhaps matches TRBD2 (6 bases). Germline V gives CDR1 SGHVS, CDR2 FQNEAQ. The CDR3 is 15 amino acids. V was clipped by 5 bases and J by 0 bases, with 12 bases between them. Drawing the rest from reference TRBV7-8 and TRBJ2-3, the complete variable domain is GAGVSQSPRYKVAKRGQDVALRCDPISGHVSLFWYQQALGQGPEFLTYFQNEAQLDKSGLPSDRFFAERPEGSVSTLKIQRTQQEDSAVYLCASSISGPSTDTQYFGPGTRLTVL.